The clone carrying this T cell receptor beta chain was detected ten times or more. It was with a sample-barcoded 5' primer and a J-beta primer mix that a second PCR of about 6 to 12 cycles was run. TCRdb itself ran the 5' RACE reads through MiXCR, one entry per CDR3 protein. The data show 550,000 to 600,000 distinct CDR3 sequences, with 25% to 30% seen just once and less than 20% held by the top ten. This entry comes from a study of blood T cells in healthy people across ages. CDR3 size: 16 residues. V lost 3 bases to trimming and J lost 5 bases, with 19 bases between them. From germline, CDR1 is SSHAT and CDR2 FNYEAQ (reference sequence).

This chain links TRBV7-7 with TRBJ2-5; D unresolved. Source material: blood. The sequence came from a woman aged 70-85 years in good health. The CDR3 DNA sequence: TGTGCCAGCAGCTTTTCAGGAGATGGGCGTCGGGAGACCCAGTACTTC. Amino acid sequence: CASSFSGDGRRETQYF.